The T cell receptor beta chain described here comes from a study of tumor and adjacent non-tumor tissue in lung cancer. About the study: There were approximately twelve adenocarcinoma, a couple of squamous cell carcinoma and 1 small cell lung cancer cases.

No cell sorting was done before RNA was extracted from the tissue. Between August and November 2014, newly diagnosed, chemotherapy-naive lung cancer patients underwent thoracic surgery in China. V lost 6 bases to trimming and J lost 5 bases, with 13 bases between them. CDR1 is DFQATT, CDR2 SNEGSKA, per germline (reference sequence). The CDR3 sequence is 12 residues long. TCRbeta libraries were built with three rounds of nested PCR, modified from ARM-PCR. In TCRdb, the multiplex PCR reads were re-called with MiXCR into one record per CDR3 protein. The sample has 69,000 or so distinct CDR3 sequences, around 73% seen once; the top ten hold roughly 27%.

The V call is TRBV20-1, the J call TRBJ2-5, with unresolved D. The sample taken for sequencing was lung tumor tissue. The TCR originated in a man aged 60 to 69 with non-small cell lung cancer. DNA for the CDR3: TGCAGTGCGAATTCCTCCCGGGAGACCCAGTACTTC. Its protein is CSANSSRETQYF.